Reported below is one T cell receptor beta chain. The antigen is unknown. This CDR3 is built from 15 residues. Germline-derived CDR1 and CDR2 are LGHNA and YNFKEQ. J was trimmed by 5 bases and V by 1 base; bases with no gene match: 3. This sample was included in a study of cytomegalovirus exposure and HLA in healthy donors. Study background: Assignment to the Caucasian-associated ancestry cluster applied to approximately 80% of the approximately 360 genotyped donors.

The PCR contained 60 Vbeta and 13 Jbeta primers. Repertoires were generated with immunoSEQ multiplex PCR, while TCRdb's copy carries only in-frame clones and drops some. The data contain over 120,000 clones, approximately 80% of them singletons. Study-wide points: Associated with HLA alleles at 0.05 false discovery rate in a later analysis were 16,951 TCR beta sequences. Among donors in an Asian-associated ancestry cluster, a later analysis reportedly found fewer N-insertions than the roughly 700-donor mean. Likely technical artifact: a cluster of highly shared sequence variants.

Sequenced sample: PBMCs. The sequence derives from a male donor in good health and CMV-seronegative. V is TRBV4-2 and J is TRBJ2-1, with 9 nucleotides matching TRBD2. Here the CDR3 reads CASSQASGVNNEQFF. CDR3 DNA: TGTGCCAGCAGCCAAGCTAGCGGGGTGAACAATGAGCAGTTCTTC.